A selection of T cell receptor beta chains follows, all from one sample in a study of T cells in Graves' hyperthyroidism and ophthalmopathy. TCRdb itself ran the multiplex PCR reads through MiXCR, one entry per CDR3 protein. There are more than 300,000 distinct CDR3 sequences in the sample; roughly 20% occur only once, and 35% to 45% lies in the top ten. Sequencing was done on a sample of blood. The source of these receptors is a man between 18 and 29 years old with Graves' ophthalmopathy. The CDR3 runs from the conserved cysteine through the conserved F or W. Fields, in order: D gene, CDR3 length, clone size, J gene, V gene, CDR3 protein, CDR3 DNA. A D gene is named only where the DNA matches it firmly. Size is omitted from some rows. Given values are once, few, many or a class for expanded clones.

d_call: .
cdr3_length: 14
clone_size: .
j_call: TRBJ1-1
v_call: TRBV4-1
cdr3_aa: CASSHPTGNTEAFF
cdr3_nt: TGCGCCAGCAGCCACCCAACAGGGAACACTGAAGCTTTCTTT

d_call: .
cdr3_length: 15
clone_size: few
j_call: TRBJ1-6
v_call: TRBV10-1
cdr3_aa: CASSEGQGGNSPLHF
cdr3_nt: TGCGCCAGCAGTGAAGGGCAGGGTGGCAATTCACCCCTCCACTTT

d_call: TRBD1
cdr3_length: 16
clone_size: few
j_call: TRBJ1-2
v_call: TRBV5-6
cdr3_aa: CASISGQGKLYVGYTF
cdr3_nt: TGTGCCAGCATCAGCGGACAGGGGAAACTTTACGTCGGCTACACCTTC

d_call: .
cdr3_length: 14
clone_size: many
j_call: TRBJ2-3
v_call: TRBV27
cdr3_aa: CASSLGFEPDTQYF
cdr3_nt: TGTGCCAGCAGTTTGGGCTTCGAGCCAGATACGCAGTATTTT

d_call: .
cdr3_length: 15
clone_size: few
j_call: TRBJ2-5
v_call: TRBV4-1
cdr3_aa: CASSQFQGLQETQYF
cdr3_nt: TGCGCCAGCAGCCAATTCCAGGGTTTGCAAGAGACCCAGTACTTC

d_call: .
cdr3_length: 13
clone_size: many
j_call: TRBJ1-3
v_call: TRBV7-2
cdr3_aa: CASSLATHGAIYF
cdr3_nt: TGTGCCAGCAGCTTAGCGACCCACGGGGCCATATATTTT

d_call: .
cdr3_length: 14
clone_size: many
j_call: TRBJ1-2
v_call: TRBV2
cdr3_aa: CASSESRDVDGYTF
cdr3_nt: TGTGCCAGCAGTGAAAGTAGGGACGTCGATGGCTACACCTTC

d_call: .
cdr3_length: 16
clone_size: few
j_call: TRBJ1-1
v_call: TRBV2
cdr3_aa: CASSAHRTQMNTEAFF
cdr3_nt: TGTGCCAGCAGCGCCCACCGGACACAAATGAACACTGAAGCTTTCTTT

d_call: TRBD2
cdr3_length: 13
clone_size: .
j_call: TRBJ2-1
v_call: TRBV28
cdr3_aa: CAATSGSRYEQFF
cdr3_nt: TGTGCCGCTACTAGCGGGAGTCGGTATGAGCAGTTCTTC

d_call: .
cdr3_length: 12
clone_size: many
j_call: TRBJ1-1
v_call: TRBV2
cdr3_aa: CASSIGVREAFF
cdr3_nt: TGTGCCAGCAGTATAGGGGTGAGGGAAGCTTTCTTT

d_call: .
cdr3_length: 16
clone_size: .
j_call: TRBJ1-5
v_call: TRBV5-5
cdr3_aa: CASSPWTGEMDQPQHF
cdr3_nt: TGTGCCAGCAGCCCCTGGACTGGGGAAATGGATCAGCCCCAGCATTTT

d_call: .
cdr3_length: 15
clone_size: .
j_call: TRBJ2-6
v_call: TRBV7-3
cdr3_aa: CASSPRGVGANVLTF
cdr3_nt: TGTGCCAGCAGTCCCAGGGGGGTTGGGGCCAACGTCCTGACTTTC

d_call: .
cdr3_length: 15
clone_size: many
j_call: TRBJ1-3
v_call: TRBV2
cdr3_aa: CASSEEEHSGNTIYF
cdr3_nt: TGTGCCAGCAGTGAAGAGGAACACTCTGGAAACACCATATATTTT

d_call: TRBD1
cdr3_length: 15
clone_size: .
j_call: TRBJ2-1
v_call: TRBV5-1
cdr3_aa: CASRPGQGLYNEQFF
cdr3_nt: TGCGCCAGCAGGCCGGGACAGGGGCTCTACAATGAGCAGTTCTTC

d_call: .
cdr3_length: 14
clone_size: many
j_call: TRBJ2-3
v_call: TRBV11-3
cdr3_aa: CASSFTGPTDTQYF
cdr3_nt: TGTGCCAGCAGCTTCACGGGACCCACAGATACGCAGTATTTT

d_call: TRBD2
cdr3_length: 15
clone_size: few
j_call: TRBJ2-3
v_call: TRBV10-3
cdr3_aa: CAISEASGGTDTQYF
cdr3_nt: TGTGCCATCAGTGAGGCTAGCGGGGGCACAGATACGCAGTATTTT

d_call: TRBD1
cdr3_length: 14
clone_size: many
j_call: TRBJ1-5
v_call: TRBV19
cdr3_aa: CASTPGQADQPQHF
cdr3_nt: TGTGCCAGTACTCCCGGACAGGCAGATCAGCCCCAGCATTTT

d_call: .
cdr3_length: 16
clone_size: many
j_call: TRBJ1-1
v_call: TRBV13
cdr3_aa: CASSLGSQGTNTEAFF
cdr3_nt: TGTGCCAGCAGCTTAGGATCGCAGGGTACGAACACTGAAGCTTTCTTT

d_call: .
cdr3_length: 12
clone_size: .
j_call: TRBJ2-7
v_call: TRBV6-1
cdr3_aa: CASSVRAAEQYF
cdr3_nt: TGTGCCAGCAGTGTCAGGGCAGCCGAGCAGTACTTC

d_call: .
cdr3_length: 15
clone_size: many
j_call: TRBJ2-3
v_call: TRBV5-1
cdr3_aa: CASSLVGNPTDTQYF
cdr3_nt: TGCGCCAGCAGCTTGGTGGGTAATCCCACAGATACGCAGTATTTT

d_call: .
cdr3_length: 15
clone_size: many
j_call: TRBJ2-7
v_call: TRBV12-3/TRBV12-4
cdr3_aa: CASSFVPLSAYEQYF
cdr3_nt: TGTGCCAGCAGTTTCGTTCCTTTATCCGCCTACGAGCAGTACTTC

d_call: TRBD2
cdr3_length: 15
clone_size: .
j_call: TRBJ2-1
v_call: TRBV28
cdr3_aa: CASSSERGERDEQFF
cdr3_nt: TGTGCCAGCAGCTCCGAGCGGGGGGAACGGGATGAGCAGTTCTTC

d_call: TRBD1
cdr3_length: 15
clone_size: .
j_call: TRBJ2-7
v_call: TRBV6-5
cdr3_aa: CASSSTDRSSYEQYF
cdr3_nt: TGTGCCAGCAGTTCCACGGACAGGAGCTCCTACGAGCAGTACTTC

d_call: .
cdr3_length: 15
clone_size: many
j_call: TRBJ1-1
v_call: TRBV3-1
cdr3_aa: CASSQDTGMNTEAFF
cdr3_nt: TGTGCCAGCAGCCAAGATACGGGCATGAACACTGAAGCTTTCTTT

d_call: .
cdr3_length: 18
clone_size: few
j_call: TRBJ1-6
v_call: TRBV3-1
cdr3_aa: CASSQDGGVSSYNSPLHF
cdr3_nt: TGTGCCAGCAGCCAGGACGGCGGCGTCAGCTCCTATAATTCACCCCTCCACTTT

d_call: TRBD1
cdr3_length: 13
clone_size: .
j_call: TRBJ2-1
v_call: TRBV6-1
cdr3_aa: CASRWTGSNEQFF
cdr3_nt: TGTGCCAGCAGATGGACAGGGAGCAATGAGCAGTTCTTC

d_call: .
cdr3_length: 14
clone_size: .
j_call: TRBJ1-6
v_call: TRBV19
cdr3_aa: CASGHLSYNSPLHF
cdr3_nt: TGTGCCAGCGGGCACCTCTCCTATAATTCACCCCTCCACTTT

d_call: .
cdr3_length: 16
clone_size: .
j_call: TRBJ1-5
v_call: TRBV19
cdr3_aa: CASSPQTVDSNQPQHF
cdr3_nt: TGTGCCAGTAGCCCCCAGACGGTCGATAGCAATCAGCCCCAGCATTTT

d_call: TRBD2
cdr3_length: 15
clone_size: many
j_call: TRBJ2-5
v_call: TRBV20-1
cdr3_aa: CSALPIAGGGETQYF
cdr3_nt: TGCAGTGCCCTACCTATAGCGGGGGGCGGAGAGACCCAGTACTTC

d_call: .
cdr3_length: 13
clone_size: few
j_call: TRBJ2-3
v_call: TRBV19
cdr3_aa: CAVKWGTEDTQYF
cdr3_nt: TGTGCCGTAAAGTGGGGGACCGAAGATACGCAGTATTTT

d_call: .
cdr3_length: 13
clone_size: many
j_call: TRBJ1-4
v_call: TRBV12-3/TRBV12-4
cdr3_aa: CASSWGINEKLFF
cdr3_nt: TGTGCCAGCAGTTGGGGCATTAATGAAAAACTGTTTTTT

d_call: TRBD1
cdr3_length: 15
clone_size: many
j_call: TRBJ2-3
v_call: TRBV7-2
cdr3_aa: CASSLRLGGADTQYF
cdr3_nt: TGTGCCAGCAGCTTAAGGCTAGGGGGCGCAGATACGCAGTATTTT

d_call: .
cdr3_length: 14
clone_size: few
j_call: TRBJ2-1
v_call: TRBV5-1
cdr3_aa: CASSLYNDRNEQFF
cdr3_nt: TGCGCCAGCAGCTTGTATAACGACAGAAATGAGCAGTTCTTC

d_call: TRBD2
cdr3_length: 16
clone_size: few
j_call: TRBJ2-2
v_call: TRBV5-6
cdr3_aa: CASSLVGRANTGELFF
cdr3_nt: TGTGCCAGCAGCTTGGTAGGGAGGGCGAACACCGGGGAGCTGTTTTTT

d_call: .
cdr3_length: 14
clone_size: many
j_call: TRBJ2-3
v_call: TRBV28
cdr3_aa: CASSLWGATDTQYF
cdr3_nt: TGTGCCAGCAGTTTATGGGGGGCCACAGATACGCAGTATTTT

d_call: .
cdr3_length: 13
clone_size: many
j_call: TRBJ2-5
v_call: TRBV7-9
cdr3_aa: CASSLTQDEVVYF
cdr3_nt: TGTGCCAGCAGCTTAACACAGGATGAAGTCGTGTACTTC

d_call: .
cdr3_length: 16
clone_size: many
j_call: TRBJ2-1
v_call: TRBV2
cdr3_aa: CASSESPVGTYNEQFF
cdr3_nt: TGTGCCAGCAGTGAATCTCCGGTGGGCACCTACAATGAGCAGTTCTTC

d_call: .
cdr3_length: 12
clone_size: once
j_call: TRBJ2-7
v_call: TRBV6-1
cdr3_aa: CAISEAGYEQYF
cdr3_nt: TGTGCCATCAGTGAGGCAGGGTACGAGCAGTACTTC

d_call: TRBD2
cdr3_length: 16
clone_size: few
j_call: TRBJ2-1
v_call: TRBV6-2/TRBV6-3
cdr3_aa: CASSYSIYAGGNEQFF
cdr3_nt: TGTGCCAGCAGTTACTCGATTTATGCGGGGGGAAATGAGCAGTTCTTC

d_call: .
cdr3_length: 13
clone_size: few
j_call: TRBJ2-7
v_call: TRBV5-6
cdr3_aa: CASSNRAGYEQYF
cdr3_nt: TGTGCCAGTTCGAACAGGGCTGGGTACGAGCAGTACTTC

d_call: .
cdr3_length: 15
clone_size: .
j_call: TRBJ1-5
v_call: TRBV19
cdr3_aa: CASSIVGASNQPQHF
cdr3_nt: TGTGCCAGTAGTATAGTGGGGGCCAGCAATCAGCCCCAGCATTTT

d_call: TRBD1
cdr3_length: 12
clone_size: few
j_call: TRBJ2-5
v_call: TRBV29-1
cdr3_aa: CSVDFGGTGVYF
cdr3_nt: TGCAGCGTTGATTTTGGAGGGACAGGGGTGTACTTC

d_call: .
cdr3_length: 15
clone_size: many
j_call: TRBJ1-2
v_call: TRBV11-2
cdr3_aa: CASSPLGEGGYGYTF
cdr3_nt: TGTGCCAGCAGCCCCCTAGGGGAGGGTGGCTATGGCTACACCTTC

d_call: TRBD1
cdr3_length: 17
clone_size: few
j_call: TRBJ1-2
v_call: TRBV6-1
cdr3_aa: CASRAPGTGGTLDGYTF
cdr3_nt: TGTGCCAGCAGAGCCCCCGGGACAGGGGGTACCCTCGATGGCTACACCTTC

d_call: .
cdr3_length: 15
clone_size: many
j_call: TRBJ1-2
v_call: TRBV7-3
cdr3_aa: CASSPAPGGNYGYTF
cdr3_nt: TGTGCCAGCAGCCCAGCACCGGGCGGGAACTATGGCTACACCTTC

d_call: .
cdr3_length: 14
clone_size: many
j_call: TRBJ1-2
v_call: TRBV29-1
cdr3_aa: CSVASSAGGYGYTF
cdr3_nt: TGCAGCGTTGCGTCCTCGGCGGGGGGTTATGGCTACACCTTC

d_call: .
cdr3_length: 12
clone_size: .
j_call: TRBJ2-7
v_call: TRBV4-1
cdr3_aa: CASSHHDYEQYF
cdr3_nt: TGCGCCAGCAGCCATCACGACTACGAGCAGTACTTC

d_call: TRBD2
cdr3_length: 17
clone_size: .
j_call: TRBJ2-3
v_call: TRBV13
cdr3_aa: CASSATRTSGSTDTQYF
cdr3_nt: TGTGCCAGCAGCGCCACCAGGACTAGCGGGAGCACAGATACGCAGTATTTT

d_call: .
cdr3_length: 12
clone_size: few
j_call: TRBJ2-5
v_call: TRBV11-3
cdr3_aa: CASSEQQETQYF
cdr3_nt: TGTGCCAGCAGTGAGCAGCAAGAGACCCAGTACTTC

d_call: .
cdr3_length: 14
clone_size: .
j_call: TRBJ1-3
v_call: TRBV12-3/TRBV12-4
cdr3_aa: CASSCSYSGNTIYF
cdr3_nt: TGTGCCAGCAGTTGCAGCTACTCTGGAAACACCATATATTTT

d_call: TRBD1
cdr3_length: 15
clone_size: many
j_call: TRBJ1-1
v_call: TRBV12-3/TRBV12-4
cdr3_aa: CASNPQGPLNTEAFF
cdr3_nt: TGTGCCAGCAATCCACAGGGGCCATTGAACACTGAAGCTTTCTTT

d_call: .
cdr3_length: 12
clone_size: many
j_call: TRBJ1-1
v_call: TRBV5-6
cdr3_aa: CASSLANTEAFF
cdr3_nt: TGTGCCAGCAGCTTGGCGAACACTGAAGCTTTCTTT

d_call: TRBD1
cdr3_length: 14
clone_size: many
j_call: TRBJ2-7
v_call: TRBV3-1
cdr3_aa: CASSLGTGGREQYF
cdr3_nt: TGTGCCAGCAGCCTTGGGACAGGGGGCCGCGAGCAGTACTTC

d_call: .
cdr3_length: 15
clone_size: many
j_call: TRBJ1-2
v_call: TRBV6-2/TRBV6-3
cdr3_aa: CASSYLRGGTYGYTF
cdr3_nt: TGTGCCAGCAGTTACCTTCGAGGAGGGACCTATGGCTACACCTTC